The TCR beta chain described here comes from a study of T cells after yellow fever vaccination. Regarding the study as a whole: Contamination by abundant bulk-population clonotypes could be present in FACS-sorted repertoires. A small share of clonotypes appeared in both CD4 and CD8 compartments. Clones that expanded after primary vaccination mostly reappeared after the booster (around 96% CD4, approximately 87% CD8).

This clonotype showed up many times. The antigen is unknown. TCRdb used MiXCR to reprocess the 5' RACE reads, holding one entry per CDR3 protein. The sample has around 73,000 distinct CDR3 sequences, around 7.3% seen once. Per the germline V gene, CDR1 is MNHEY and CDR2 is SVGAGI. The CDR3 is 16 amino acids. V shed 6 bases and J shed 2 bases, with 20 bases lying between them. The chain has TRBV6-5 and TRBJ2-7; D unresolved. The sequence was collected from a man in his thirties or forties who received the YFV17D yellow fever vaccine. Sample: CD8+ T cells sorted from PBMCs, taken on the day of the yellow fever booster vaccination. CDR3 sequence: CASSFSGGRVAYEQYF. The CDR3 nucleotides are TGTGCCAGCAGCTTCTCAGGCGGTCGGGTTGCCTACGAGCAGTACTTC.